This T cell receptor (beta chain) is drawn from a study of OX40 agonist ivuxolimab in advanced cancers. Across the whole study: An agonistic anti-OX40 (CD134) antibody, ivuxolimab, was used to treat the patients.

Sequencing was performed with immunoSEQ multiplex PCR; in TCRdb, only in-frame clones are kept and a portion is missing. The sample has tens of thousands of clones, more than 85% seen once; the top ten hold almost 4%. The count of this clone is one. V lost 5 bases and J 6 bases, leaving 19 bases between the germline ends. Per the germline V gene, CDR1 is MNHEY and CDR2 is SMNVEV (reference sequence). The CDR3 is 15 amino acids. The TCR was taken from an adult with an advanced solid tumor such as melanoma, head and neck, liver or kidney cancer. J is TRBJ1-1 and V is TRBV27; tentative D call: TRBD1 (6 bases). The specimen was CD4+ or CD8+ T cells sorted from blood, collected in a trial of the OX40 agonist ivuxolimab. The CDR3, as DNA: TGTGCCAGCAGTGCCCGGGGGGGCCTCGGCTCTGAAGCTTTCTTT. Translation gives CASSARGGLGSEAFF.